This T cell receptor (beta chain) was profiled in a study of blood T cell repertoires in COVID-19. Study at large: Whether acute or convalescent, the COVID-19 samples came from the United States, Italy and Spain. PBMCs, B-cell-depleted T cells, or T cells provided the cDNA or gDNA that made up the material.

The length of the CDR3 is 17 residues. J lost 0 bases, V lost 6 bases, and 10 bases had no gene match. Germline V gene sequence: CDR1 MGHRA, CDR2 YSYEKL. This table comes from immunoSEQ multiplex PCR, and its TCRdb copy is limited to in-frame clones, with some not included. The repertoire has about 320,000 clones, around 88% of them found once; the top ten carry 1.5% to 2%. The sample comprised peripheral blood. This TCR was sampled from a woman between 50 and 59 years old with acute or convalescent COVID-19. The V call is TRBV4-1, the J call TRBJ1-4; 7 bases align to TRBD1. CDR3 in amino acids: CASRSPGTVATNEKLFF. The CDR3 DNA reads as TGCGCCAGCAGGTCCCCCGGGACAGTAGCAACTAATGAAAAACTGTTTTTT.